The 21 T cell receptor beta chains below all came from one sample that was sequenced in a study of T cell changes during pregnancy in multiple sclerosis. Some clones are missing from TCRdb's copy, which holds only in-frame ones; the method was immunoSEQ multiplex PCR. The sample holds 85,000 to 130,000 clones, 80% to 95% seen once. The material was peripheral blood, obtained after pregnancy. The receptor source for this set is a female donor with multiple sclerosis, enrolled in a pregnancy study.

The chain has TRBV4-1 and TRBJ1-6, with a tentative D call TRBD1 (6 bases). Germline CDR1 reads MGHRA; CDR2 reads YSYEKL. V was trimmed by 1 base and J by 5 bases, leaving 9 bases between them. The length of the CDR3 is 15 residues. The CDR3 protein is CASSQVTGNNSPLHF. The CDR3 DNA reads TGCGCCAGCAGCCAAGTCACAGGGAATAATTCACCCCTCCACTTT.

The genes are TRBV2 and TRBJ1-6, with D perhaps matching TRBD1 (6 bases). Germline CDR1 SNHLY, CDR2 FYNNEI. Deletions cut 1 base from V and 9 bases from J, with 16 bases between. The CDR3 sequence is 16 residues long. The CDR3 protein is CASSEVSKGGGSPLHF. The CDR3 DNA sequence: TGTGCCAGCAGTGAAGTTTCTAAGGGAGGGGGTTCACCCCTCCACTTT.

The chain is built from TRBV5-1 and TRBJ1-5, with D perhaps TRBD1 (5 bases). The V end lost 0 bases, the J end lost 6 bases, and 13 bases lay between the germline ends. Germline CDR1 and CDR2: SGHRS and YFSETQ. CDR3 length equals 15 residues. CDR3 nucleotide sequence: TGCGCCAGCAGCTTGGGACAGAGCCCGGGTCAGCCCCAGCATTTT. This codes for CASSLGQSPGQPQHF.

V usage is TRBV5-6 and J usage is TRBJ2-5; TRBD1 might be the D (6 bases). V lost 4 bases to trimming and J lost 7 bases, with 20 bases between them. Germline lookup yields CDR1 SGHDT and CDR2 YYEEEE. This CDR3 contains 15 residues. The CDR3 DNA reads as TGTGCCAGCAGCCACCGGGACATGAACTGGGGGACCCAGTACTTC. It yields the protein CASSHRDMNWGTQYF. The variable domain in full, with the rest retrieved from reference TRBV5-6 and TRBJ2-5, is DAGVTQSPTHLIKTRGQQVTLRCSPKSGHDTVSWYQQALGQGPQFIFQYYEEEERQRGNFPDRFSGHQFPNYSSELNVNALLLGDSALYLCASSHRDMNWGTQYFGPGTRLLVL.

The chain joins TRBV18 to TRBJ2-7; TRBD1 aligns across 7 bases. J was trimmed by 4 bases and V by 3 bases; bases with no gene match: 3. This CDR3 spans 13 amino acids. CDR1 is KGHSH, CDR2 LQKENI, per germline. In nucleotides, the CDR3 is TGTGCCAGCTCACCGGGACAGACTTACGAGCAGTACTTC. Protein: CASSPGQTYEQYF.

The rearrangement links TRBV7-2 to TRBJ2-3; tentatively, D is TRBD1 (5 bases). CDR3 size: 15 residues. Germline V lookup: CDR1 SGHTA, CDR2 FQGNSA. The germline V and J ends were trimmed by 1 base and 6 bases, with 14 bases remaining between them. In DNA form, the CDR3 reads TGTGCCAGCAGCTTAGGGCCCCAGGGATCCGATACGCAGTATTTT. Its translation: CASSLGPQGSDTQYF.

V and J are TRBV9 and TRBJ1-2, with TRBD1 identical over 7 bases. Germline V gives CDR1 SGDLS, CDR2 YYNGEE. V was clipped by 0 bases and J by 5 bases; unmatched bases: 1. CDR3 length: 13 residues. The CDR3, as DNA: TGTGCCAGCAGCGTAGCAGGGGGGTATGGCTACACCTTC. Residues: CASSVAGGYGYTF.

The rearrangement uses TRBV27 and TRBJ1-4; 10 bases match TRBD1. The CDR3 covers 18 residues. V was pared by 4 bases and J by 8 bases, with 16 bases of the junction left unmatched. Germline V gives CDR1 MNHEY, CDR2 SMNVEV (reference sequence). The CDR3 DNA reads TGTGCCAGCAGTTCATTCCCCGTTGGGACAGGGGCTGACGAAAAACTGTTTTTT. Translating it yields CASSSFPVGTGADEKLFF.

The rearrangement uses TRBV5-4 and TRBJ2-2, with D perhaps matching TRBD2 (6 bases). CDR1 SGHNT and CDR2 YYREEE come from the germline V gene (reference sequence). Trimming shortened V by 0 bases and J by 4 bases, and 10 bases separated the two germline ends. This CDR3 has 15 amino acids. For the CDR3, the DNA is TGTGCCAGCAGCTTGGTTCAGGGAGGCACCGGGGAGCTGTTTTTT. As protein: CASSLVQGGTGELFF.

The CDR3 region is CASSRDSGVYSNQPQHF. CDR3 DNA sequence: TGTGCCAGCAGCCGGGACAGTGGGGTCTATAGCAATCAGCCCCAGCATTTT. V and J are TRBV28 and TRBJ1-5; 7 bases are a match to TRBD1. With 6 bases clipped from V and 0 bases from J, the junction kept 11 bases outside the gene matches. The CDR3 runs to 17 residues. Germline assignment: CDR1 MDHEN and CDR2 SYDVKM.

V gene TRBV13 combines with J gene TRBJ2-2; no firm D call. Trimming cost V 1 base and J 8 bases, with 2 bases left between them. This CDR3 is 11 amino acids long. Germline V gene sequence: CDR1 PRHDT, CDR2 FYEKMQ (reference sequence). DNA of the CDR3: TGTGCCAGCAGCTTAGCTGGGGAGCTGTTTTTT. It codes for CASSLAGELFF.

The chain employs TRBV10-3 and TRBJ1-3, with TRBD1 identical over 8 bases. Germline CDR1 reads ENHRY; CDR2 reads SYGVKD. This CDR3 region has 15 residues. This chain's CDR3 is CAADLGRGLGNTIYF. In DNA, the CDR3 is TGTGCTGCCGACTTGGGCAGGGGGCTTGGAAACACCATATATTTT.

Only a few counts were recorded for this clone. The rearrangement links TRBV6-5 to TRBJ1-1; D call uncertain. The CDR3 length is 12 residues. V was cut by 5 bases and J by 11 bases, with 15 bases left in between. Germline V lookup: CDR1 MNHEY, CDR2 SVGAGI. The CDR3 coding sequence is TGTGCCAGCAGTCCCACTAGAGAGAAGGCTTTCTTT. Protein sequence: CASSPTREKAFF.

The chain has TRBV6-6 and TRBJ2-7, with unresolved D. The V gene's germline CDR1 is MNHNY and CDR2 SVGAGI (reference sequence). Trimming took off 0 bases at V and 1 base at J, with 10 bases between the two ends. This CDR3 region has 15 residues. CDR3 sequence: CASSYSSVTSYEQYF. Written as DNA, the CDR3 is TGTGCCAGCAGTTACTCCTCCGTAACTTCCTACGAGCAGTACTTC.

V and J are TRBV6-5 and TRBJ2-7; no clear D. V lost 2 bases and J 0 bases, leaving 11 bases between the germline ends. CDR1 and CDR2 (germline): MNHEY, SVGAGI. CDR3 size: 15 residues. CDR3 region: CASSYVAGLSYEQYF. The DNA of the CDR3 is TGTGCCAGCAGTTACGTCGCAGGTCTCTCCTACGAGCAGTACTTC.

The chain couples TRBV5-1 to TRBJ2-5, with 8 bases matching TRBD2. J was trimmed by 1 base and V by 4 bases; bases with no gene match: 3. This CDR3 has 14 amino acids. Germline values: CDR1 SGHRS, CDR2 YFSETQ. The DNA of the CDR3 is TGCGCCAGCAGCCGCAGCGGGGGCCAAGAGACCCAGTACTTC. Translating it yields CASSRSGGQETQYF.

This rearrangement joins TRBV7-3 to TRBJ2-2; D is unclear. The CDR3 runs 14 residues. CDR1 SGHTA and CDR2 FQGTGA come from the germline V gene. The ends were cut back, 6 bases at V and 2 bases at J, with 10 bases in the middle. CDR3 bases: TGTGCCAGCAGTCTTGGCGGTAACACCGGGGAGCTGTTTTTT. Encoded protein: CASSLGGNTGELFF.

V gene TRBV19 combines with J gene TRBJ1-5, with 9 bases that match TRBD1. The CDR3 contains 14 residues. The trim removed 5 bases at V and 8 bases at J, leaving 7 bases unmatched. Germline loops: CDR1 LNHDA, CDR2 SQIVND (reference sequence). The chain's CDR3 is CASSFRTGDKPQHF. CDR3 nucleotide sequence: TGTGCCAGTAGTTTCCGGACAGGGGATAAGCCCCAGCATTTT.

The rearrangement links TRBV19 to TRBJ2-7; possible D gene TRBD2, 6 bases. CDR3 length: 15 amino acids. Germline CDR1 reads LNHDA; CDR2 reads SQIVND (reference sequence). The V end lost 6 bases, the J end lost 2 bases, and 17 bases lay between the germline ends. CDR3 region: CASSPRRGVTYEQYF. CDR3 nucleotides: TGTGCCAGTAGCCCCAGGAGGGGAGTTACCTACGAGCAGTACTTC.

This chain uses TRBV30 with TRBJ1-2, with 8 positions matching TRBD1. CDR3 length equals 11 residues. Germline V lookup: CDR1 GTSNPN, CDR2 SVGIG (reference sequence). The V gene end was trimmed by 5 bases and the J gene end by 8 bases; junction bases not matched to a gene: 4. The CDR3 here is CAWGQGEGYTF. CDR3 in DNA: TGTGCCTGGGGACAGGGCGAAGGCTACACCTTC.

This chain joins TRBV2 and TRBJ1-4; TRBD1 aligns across 8 bases. The CDR3 runs to 12 residues. In germline, CDR1 is SNHLY, CDR2 FYNNEI. The J segment lost 7 bases and the V segment lost 11 bases, leaving 6 bases of the junction unmatched. The CDR3 DNA is TGTGCCGGACAGGGATCTAGTGAAAAACTGTTTTTT. It translates to CAGQGSSEKLFF.